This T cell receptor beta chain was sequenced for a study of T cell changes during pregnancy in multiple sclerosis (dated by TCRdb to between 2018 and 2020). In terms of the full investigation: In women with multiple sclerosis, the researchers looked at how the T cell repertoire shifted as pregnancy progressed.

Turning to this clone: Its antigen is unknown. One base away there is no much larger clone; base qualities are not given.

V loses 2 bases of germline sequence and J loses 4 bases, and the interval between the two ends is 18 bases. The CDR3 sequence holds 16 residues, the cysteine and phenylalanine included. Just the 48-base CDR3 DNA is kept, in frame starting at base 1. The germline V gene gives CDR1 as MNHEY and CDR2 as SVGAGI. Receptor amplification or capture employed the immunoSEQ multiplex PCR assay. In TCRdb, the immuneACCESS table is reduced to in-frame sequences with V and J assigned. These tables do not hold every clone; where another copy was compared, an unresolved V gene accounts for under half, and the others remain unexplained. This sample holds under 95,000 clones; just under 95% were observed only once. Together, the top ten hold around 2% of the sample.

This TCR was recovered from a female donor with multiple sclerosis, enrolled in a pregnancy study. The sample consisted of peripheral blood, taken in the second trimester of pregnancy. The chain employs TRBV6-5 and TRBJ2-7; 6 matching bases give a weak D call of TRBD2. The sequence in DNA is TGTGCCAGCAGTTACGGAGGGTCGGGACCAATATACGAGCAGTACTTC. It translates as CASSYGGSGPIYEQYF.